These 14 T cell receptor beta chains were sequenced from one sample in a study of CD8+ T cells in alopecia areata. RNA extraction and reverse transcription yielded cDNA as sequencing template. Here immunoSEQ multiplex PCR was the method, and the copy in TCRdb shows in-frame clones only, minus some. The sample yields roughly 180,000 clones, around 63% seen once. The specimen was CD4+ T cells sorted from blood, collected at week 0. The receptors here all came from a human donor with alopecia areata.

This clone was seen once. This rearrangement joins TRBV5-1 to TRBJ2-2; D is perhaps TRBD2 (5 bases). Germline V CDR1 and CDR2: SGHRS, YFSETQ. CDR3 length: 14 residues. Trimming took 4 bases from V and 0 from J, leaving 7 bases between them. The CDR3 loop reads CASSTDSNTGELFF. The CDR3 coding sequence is TGCGCCAGCAGCACGGACTCGAACACCGGGGAGCTGTTTTTT.

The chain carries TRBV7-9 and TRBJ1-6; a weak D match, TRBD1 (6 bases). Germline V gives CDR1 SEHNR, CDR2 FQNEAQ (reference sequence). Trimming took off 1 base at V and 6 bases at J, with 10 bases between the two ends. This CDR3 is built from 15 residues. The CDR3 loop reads CASSLGGRGNSPLHF. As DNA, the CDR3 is TGTGCCAGCAGCTTAGGCGGCAGGGGTAATTCACCCCTCCACTTT. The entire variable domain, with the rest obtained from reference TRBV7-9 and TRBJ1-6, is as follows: DTGVSQNPRHKITKRGQNVTFRCDPISEHNRLYWYRQTLGQGPEFLTYFQNEAQLEKSRLLSDRFSAERPKGSFSTLEIQRTEQGDSAMYLCASSLGGRGNSPLHFGNGTRLTVT.

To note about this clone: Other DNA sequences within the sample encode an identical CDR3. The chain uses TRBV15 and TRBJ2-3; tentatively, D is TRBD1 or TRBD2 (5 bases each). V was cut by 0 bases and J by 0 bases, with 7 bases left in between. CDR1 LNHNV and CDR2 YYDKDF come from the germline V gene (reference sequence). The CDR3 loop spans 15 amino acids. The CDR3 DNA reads TGTGCCACCAGCAGAGATCGGGACAGCACAGATACGCAGTATTTT. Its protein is CATSRDRDSTDTQYF. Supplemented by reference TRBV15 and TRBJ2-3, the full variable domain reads DAMVIQNPRYQVTQFGKPVTLSCSQTLNHNVMYWYQQKSSQAPKLLFHYYDKDFNNEADTPDNFQSRRPNTSFCFLDIRSPGLGDTAMYLCATSRDRDSTDTQYFGPGTRLTVL.

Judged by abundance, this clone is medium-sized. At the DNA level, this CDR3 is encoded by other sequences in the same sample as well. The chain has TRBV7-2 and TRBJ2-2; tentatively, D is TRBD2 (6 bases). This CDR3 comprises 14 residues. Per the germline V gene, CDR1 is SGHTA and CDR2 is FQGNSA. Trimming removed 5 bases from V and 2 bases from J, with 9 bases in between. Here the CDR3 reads CASSPGTNTGELFF. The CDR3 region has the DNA TGTGCCAGCAGCCCCGGGACTAACACCGGGGAGCTGTTTTTT.

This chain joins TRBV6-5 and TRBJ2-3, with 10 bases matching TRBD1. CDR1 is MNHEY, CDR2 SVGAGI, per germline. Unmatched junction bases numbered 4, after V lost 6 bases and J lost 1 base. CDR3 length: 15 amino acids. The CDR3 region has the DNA TGTGCCAGCAGAACAGGGACAGGGGGCACAGATACGCAGTATTTT. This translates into CASRTGTGGTDTQYF.

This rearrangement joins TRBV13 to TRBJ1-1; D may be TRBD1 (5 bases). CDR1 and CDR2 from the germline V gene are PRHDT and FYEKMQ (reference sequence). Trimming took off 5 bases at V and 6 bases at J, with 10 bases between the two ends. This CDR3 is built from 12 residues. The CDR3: CASSRGVAEAFF. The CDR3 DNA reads TGTGCCAGCAGCCGGGGGGTGGCTGAAGCTTTCTTT.

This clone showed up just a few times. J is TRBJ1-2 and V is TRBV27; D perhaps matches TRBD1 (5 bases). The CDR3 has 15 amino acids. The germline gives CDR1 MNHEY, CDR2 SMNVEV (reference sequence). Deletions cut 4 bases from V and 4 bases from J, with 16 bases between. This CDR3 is CASSSGTGNFYGYTF. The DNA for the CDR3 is TGTGCCAGCAGTTCCGGGACGGGAAACTTCTATGGCTACACCTTC.

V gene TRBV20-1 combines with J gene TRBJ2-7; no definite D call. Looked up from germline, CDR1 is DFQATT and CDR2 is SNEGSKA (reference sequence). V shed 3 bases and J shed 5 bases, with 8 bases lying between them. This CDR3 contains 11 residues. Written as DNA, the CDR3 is TGCAGTGCTAGTTTACTGGACGAGCAGTACTTC. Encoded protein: CSASLLDEQYF.

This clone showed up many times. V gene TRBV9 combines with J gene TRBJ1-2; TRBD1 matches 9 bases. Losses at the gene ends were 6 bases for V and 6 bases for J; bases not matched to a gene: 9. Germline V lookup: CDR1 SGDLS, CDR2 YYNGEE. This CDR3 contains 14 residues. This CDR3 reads CASTIYTGGHGYTF. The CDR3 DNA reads TGTGCCAGCACCATATATACAGGGGGCCATGGCTACACCTTC. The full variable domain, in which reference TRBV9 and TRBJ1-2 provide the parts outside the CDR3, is DSGVTQTPKHLITATGQRVTLRCSPRSGDLSVYWYQQSLDQGLQFLIQYYNGEERAKGNILERFSAQQFPDLHSELNLSSLELGDSALYFCASTIYTGGHGYTFGSGTRLTVV.

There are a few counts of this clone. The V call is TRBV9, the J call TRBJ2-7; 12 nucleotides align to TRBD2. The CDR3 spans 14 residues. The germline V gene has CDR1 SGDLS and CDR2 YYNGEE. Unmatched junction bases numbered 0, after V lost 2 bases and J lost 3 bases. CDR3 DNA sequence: TGTGCCAGCAGCGTGGGACTAGCGGGCTACGAGCAGTACTTC. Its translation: CASSVGLAGYEQYF.

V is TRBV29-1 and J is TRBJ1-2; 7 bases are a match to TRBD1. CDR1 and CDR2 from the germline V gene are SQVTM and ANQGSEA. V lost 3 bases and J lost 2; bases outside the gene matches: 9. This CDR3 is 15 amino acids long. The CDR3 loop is CSVEPPGQQNYGYTF. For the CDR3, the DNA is TGCAGCGTTGAGCCTCCGGGACAGCAGAACTATGGCTACACCTTC.

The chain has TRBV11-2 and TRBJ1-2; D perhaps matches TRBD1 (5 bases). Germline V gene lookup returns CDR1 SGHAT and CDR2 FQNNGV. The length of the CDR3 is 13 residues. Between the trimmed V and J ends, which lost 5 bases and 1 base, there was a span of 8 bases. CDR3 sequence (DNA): TGTGCCAGCAGCACGGGGGTTAACTATGGCTACACCTTC. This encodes CASSTGVNYGYTF.

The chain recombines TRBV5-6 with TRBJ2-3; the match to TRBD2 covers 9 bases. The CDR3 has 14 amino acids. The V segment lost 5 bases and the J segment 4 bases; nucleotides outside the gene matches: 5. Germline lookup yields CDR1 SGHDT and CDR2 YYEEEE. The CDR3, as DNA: TGTGCCAGCAGTTGGACTAGCGTCCCAGATACGCAGTATTTT. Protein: CASSWTSVPDTQYF.

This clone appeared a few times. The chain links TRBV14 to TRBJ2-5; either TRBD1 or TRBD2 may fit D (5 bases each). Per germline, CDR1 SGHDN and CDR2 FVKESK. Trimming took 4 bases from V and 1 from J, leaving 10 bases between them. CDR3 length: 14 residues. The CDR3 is CASSPGTTQETQYF. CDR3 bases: TGTGCCAGCAGCCCCGGGACGACCCAAGAGACCCAGTACTTC.